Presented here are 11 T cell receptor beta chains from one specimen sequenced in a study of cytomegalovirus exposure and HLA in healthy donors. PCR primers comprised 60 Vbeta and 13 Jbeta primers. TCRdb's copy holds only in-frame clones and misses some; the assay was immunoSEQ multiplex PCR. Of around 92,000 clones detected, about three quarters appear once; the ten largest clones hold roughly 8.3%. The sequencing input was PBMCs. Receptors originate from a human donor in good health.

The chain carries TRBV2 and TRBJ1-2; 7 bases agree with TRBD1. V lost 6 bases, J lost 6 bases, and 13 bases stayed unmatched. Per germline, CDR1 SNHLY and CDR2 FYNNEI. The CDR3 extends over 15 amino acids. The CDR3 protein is CASREQGPTSDGYTF. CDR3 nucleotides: TGTGCCAGCAGAGAACAGGGGCCTACCTCCGATGGCTACACCTTC.

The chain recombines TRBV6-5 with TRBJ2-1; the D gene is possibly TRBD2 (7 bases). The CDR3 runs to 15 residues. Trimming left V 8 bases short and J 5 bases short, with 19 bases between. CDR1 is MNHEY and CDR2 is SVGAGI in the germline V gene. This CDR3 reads CASQPARGGDNEQFF. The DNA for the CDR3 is TGTGCCAGCCAACCCGCGCGCGGGGGCGACAATGAGCAGTTCTTC.

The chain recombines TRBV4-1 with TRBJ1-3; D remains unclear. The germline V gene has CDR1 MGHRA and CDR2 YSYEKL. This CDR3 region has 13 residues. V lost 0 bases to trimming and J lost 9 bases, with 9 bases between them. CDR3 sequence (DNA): TGCGCCAGCAGCCAAGATCTAGCGACCACCATATATTTT. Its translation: CASSQDLATTIYF.

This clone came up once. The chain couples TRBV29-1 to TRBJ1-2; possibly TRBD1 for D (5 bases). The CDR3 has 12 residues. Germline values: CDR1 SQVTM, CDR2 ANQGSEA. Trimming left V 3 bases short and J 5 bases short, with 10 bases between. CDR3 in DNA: TGCAGCGTTGAGGGGCGGTTTTATGGCTACACCTTC. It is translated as CSVEGRFYGYTF. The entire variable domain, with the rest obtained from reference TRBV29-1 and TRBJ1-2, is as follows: SAVISQKPSRDICQRGTSLTIQCQVDSQVTMMFWYRQQPGQSLTLIATANQGSEATYESGFVIDKFPISRPNLTFSTLTVSNMSPEDSSIYLCSVEGRFYGYTFGSGTRLTVV.

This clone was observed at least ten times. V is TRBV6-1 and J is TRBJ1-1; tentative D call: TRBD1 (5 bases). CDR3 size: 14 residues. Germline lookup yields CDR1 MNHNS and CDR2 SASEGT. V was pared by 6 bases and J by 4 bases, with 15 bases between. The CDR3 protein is CASSARQGSTEAFF. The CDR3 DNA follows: TGTGCCAGCAGCGCCCGGCAGGGTAGCACTGAAGCTTTCTTT.

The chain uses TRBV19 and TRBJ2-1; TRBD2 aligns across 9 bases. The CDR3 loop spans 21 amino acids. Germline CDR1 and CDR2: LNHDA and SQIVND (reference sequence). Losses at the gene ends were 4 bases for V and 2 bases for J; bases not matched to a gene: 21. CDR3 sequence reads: CASSKLGVSGSSISAYNEQFF. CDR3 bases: TGTGCCAGTAGTAAATTGGGGGTTAGCGGGAGTTCTATCAGCGCCTACAATGAGCAGTTCTTC.

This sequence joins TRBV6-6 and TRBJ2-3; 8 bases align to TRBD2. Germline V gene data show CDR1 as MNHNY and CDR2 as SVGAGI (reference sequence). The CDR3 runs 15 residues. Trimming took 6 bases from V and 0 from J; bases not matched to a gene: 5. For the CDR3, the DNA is TGTGCCAGCAGCCCACTAGCGGATAGCACAGATACGCAGTATTTT. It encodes CASSPLADSTDTQYF.

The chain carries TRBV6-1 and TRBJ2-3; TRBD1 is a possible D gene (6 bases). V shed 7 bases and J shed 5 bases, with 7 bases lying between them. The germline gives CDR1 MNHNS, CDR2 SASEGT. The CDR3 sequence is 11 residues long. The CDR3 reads CASIQGDTQYF. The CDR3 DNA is TGTGCCAGCATACAGGGAGATACGCAGTATTTT.

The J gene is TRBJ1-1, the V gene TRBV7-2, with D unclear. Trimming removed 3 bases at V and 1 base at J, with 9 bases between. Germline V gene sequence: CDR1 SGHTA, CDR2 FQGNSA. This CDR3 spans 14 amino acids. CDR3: CASSFTQPNTEAFF. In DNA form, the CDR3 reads TGTGCCAGCAGCTTTACACAGCCGAACACTGAAGCTTTCTTT.

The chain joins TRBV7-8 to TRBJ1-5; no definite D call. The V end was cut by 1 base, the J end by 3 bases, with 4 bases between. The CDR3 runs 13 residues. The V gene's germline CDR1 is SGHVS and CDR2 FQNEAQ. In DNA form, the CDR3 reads TGTGCCAGCAGCTTAGGGCCCAATCAGCCCCAGCATTTT. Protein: CASSLGPNQPQHF.

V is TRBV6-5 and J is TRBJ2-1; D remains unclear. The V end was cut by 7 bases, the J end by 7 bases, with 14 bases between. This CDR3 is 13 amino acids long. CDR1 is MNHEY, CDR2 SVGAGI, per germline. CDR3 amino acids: CASKPHERNEQFF. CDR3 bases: TGTGCCAGCAAACCTCACGAGAGGAATGAGCAGTTCTTC.